Listed below are T cell receptor beta chains from one sample, sequenced in a study of blood T cell repertoires in COVID-19. Libraries were prepared by immunoSEQ multiplex PCR; TCRdb keeps only in-frame clonotypes and omits some of them. The table shows roughly 200,000 clones, with around 80% occurring only once. Sequencing was carried out using peripheral blood. The receptor source for this set is a man aged 40-49 years with active or convalescent COVID-19. CDR3s include the opening cysteine and the closing phenylalanine or tryptophan. The D gene is left open where the match is weak. Size is stated for part of the rows, as once, few or many counts, or as a class when the clone is expanded.

J gene: TRBJ2-1; clone size: .; V gene: TRBV15; D gene: TRBD2; CDR3 protein: CATGKSGGPTQFF; CDR3 DNA: TGTGCCACCGGAAAGAGCGGGGGGCCCACGCAGTTCTTC
J gene: TRBJ2-7; clone size: .; V gene: TRBV24-1; D gene: .; CDR3 protein: CASDSPVREQYF; CDR3 DNA: TGTGCCTCCGACTCTCCCGTGAGGGAGCAGTACTTC
J gene: TRBJ2-7; clone size: few; V gene: TRBV5-1; D gene: .; CDR3 protein: CASSPQGPAYEQYF; CDR3 DNA: TGCGCCAGCAGCCCGCAGGGGCCCGCCTACGAGCAGTACTTC
J gene: TRBJ1-2; clone size: .; V gene: TRBV19; D gene: .; CDR3 protein: CASSIPSPGRDQGYTF; CDR3 DNA: TGTGCCAGTAGTATACCCTCACCGGGCAGGGATCAAGGCTACACCTTC
J gene: TRBJ1-1; clone size: once; V gene: TRBV6-4; D gene: .; CDR3 protein: CASSQGPNTEAFF; CDR3 DNA: TGTGCCAGCAGCCAGGGGCCGAACACTGAAGCTTTCTTT
J gene: TRBJ1-3; clone size: .; V gene: TRBV30; D gene: .; CDR3 protein: CAWGSGSGNTIYF; CDR3 DNA: TGTGCCTGGGGCTCAGGGTCAGGAAACACCATATATTTT
J gene: TRBJ2-1; clone size: .; V gene: TRBV6-1; D gene: TRBD2; CDR3 protein: CASSERTSGGPSSYNEQFF; CDR3 DNA: TGTGCCAGCAGTGAACGGACTAGCGGGGGCCCTAGCTCCTACAATGAGCAGTTCTTC
J gene: TRBJ1-6; clone size: .; V gene: TRBV6-1; D gene: TRBD1; CDR3 protein: CASSEQGAGSPLHF; CDR3 DNA: TGTGCCAGCAGTGAACAGGGGGCAGGTTCACCCCTCCACTTT
J gene: TRBJ2-7; clone size: few; V gene: TRBV6-5; D gene: TRBD1; CDR3 protein: CASRAGQGATWEQYF; CDR3 DNA: TGTGCCAGCAGAGCCGGACAGGGGGCGACCTGGGAGCAGTACTTC
J gene: TRBJ1-2; clone size: .; V gene: TRBV30; D gene: .; CDR3 protein: CAWAQLLGGYGYTF; CDR3 DNA: TGTGCCTGGGCCCAGCTATTGGGGGGCTATGGCTACACCTTC
J gene: TRBJ1-2; clone size: .; V gene: TRBV6-5; D gene: TRBD1; CDR3 protein: CASSYSAGGASGYTF; CDR3 DNA: TGTGCCAGCAGTTACTCGGCAGGGGGCGCCTCTGGCTACACCTTC
J gene: TRBJ2-7; clone size: .; V gene: TRBV5-1; D gene: .; CDR3 protein: CASSLRGSDYEQYF; CDR3 DNA: TGCGCCAGCAGCCTAAGGGGAAGCGACTACGAGCAGTACTTC
J gene: TRBJ1-6; clone size: .; V gene: TRBV7-9; D gene: .; CDR3 protein: CASSATLEGSPLHF; CDR3 DNA: TGTGCCAGCAGCGCCACCCTAGAAGGCTCACCCCTCCACTTT
J gene: TRBJ2-4; clone size: few; V gene: TRBV11-1; D gene: .; CDR3 protein: CASSLRGTNKNIQYF; CDR3 DNA: TGTGCCAGCAGCTTACGGGGGACCAACAAAAACATTCAGTACTTC